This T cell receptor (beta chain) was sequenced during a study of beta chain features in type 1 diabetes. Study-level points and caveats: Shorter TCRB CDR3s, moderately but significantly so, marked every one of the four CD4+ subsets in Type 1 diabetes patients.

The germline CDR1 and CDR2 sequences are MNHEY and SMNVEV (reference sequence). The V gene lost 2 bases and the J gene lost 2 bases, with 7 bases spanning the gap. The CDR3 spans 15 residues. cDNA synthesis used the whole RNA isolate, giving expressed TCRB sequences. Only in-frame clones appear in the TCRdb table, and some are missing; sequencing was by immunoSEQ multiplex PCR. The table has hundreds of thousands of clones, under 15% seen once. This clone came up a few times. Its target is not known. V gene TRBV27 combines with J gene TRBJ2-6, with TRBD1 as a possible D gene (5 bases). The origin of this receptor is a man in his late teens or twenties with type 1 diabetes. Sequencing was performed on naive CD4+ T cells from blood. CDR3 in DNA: TGTGCCAGCAGTTTACAGGGTACTGGGGCCAACGTCCTGACTTTC. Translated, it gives CASSLQGTGANVLTF.